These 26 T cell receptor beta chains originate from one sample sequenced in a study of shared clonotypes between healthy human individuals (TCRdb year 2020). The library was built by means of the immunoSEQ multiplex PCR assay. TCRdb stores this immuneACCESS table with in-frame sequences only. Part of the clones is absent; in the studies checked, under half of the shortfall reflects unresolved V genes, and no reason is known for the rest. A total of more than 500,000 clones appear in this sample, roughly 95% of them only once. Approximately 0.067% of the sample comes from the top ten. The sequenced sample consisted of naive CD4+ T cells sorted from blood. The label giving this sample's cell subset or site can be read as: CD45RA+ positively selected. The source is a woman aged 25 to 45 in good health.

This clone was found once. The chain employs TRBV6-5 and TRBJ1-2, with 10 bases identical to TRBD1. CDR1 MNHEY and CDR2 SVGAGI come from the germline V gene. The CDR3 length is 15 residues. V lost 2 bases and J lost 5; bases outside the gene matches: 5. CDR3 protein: CASSYTGTGAYGYTF. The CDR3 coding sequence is TGTGCCAGCAGTTACACCGGGACAGGGGCGTATGGCTACACCTTC.

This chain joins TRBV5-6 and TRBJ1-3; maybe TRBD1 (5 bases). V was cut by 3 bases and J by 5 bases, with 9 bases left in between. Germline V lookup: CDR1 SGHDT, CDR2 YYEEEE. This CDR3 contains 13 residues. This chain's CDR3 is CASSWGRRNTIYF. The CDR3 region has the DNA TGTGCCAGCAGCTGGGGCAGAAGAAACACCATATATTTT.

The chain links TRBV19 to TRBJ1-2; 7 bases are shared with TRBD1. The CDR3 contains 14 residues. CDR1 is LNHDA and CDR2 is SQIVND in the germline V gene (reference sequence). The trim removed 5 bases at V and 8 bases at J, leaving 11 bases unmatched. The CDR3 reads CASSFLSPGGGYTF. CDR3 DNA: TGTGCCAGTAGTTTTTTGAGTCCAGGGGGAGGCTACACCTTC.

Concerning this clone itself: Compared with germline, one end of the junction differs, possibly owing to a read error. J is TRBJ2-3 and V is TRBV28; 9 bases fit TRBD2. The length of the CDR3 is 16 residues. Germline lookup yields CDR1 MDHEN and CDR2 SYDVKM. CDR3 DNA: TGTGCCAGCAGTTCTTCCGGGACTAGCCCCACAAATACGCAGTATTTT. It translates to CASSSSGTSPTNTQYF.

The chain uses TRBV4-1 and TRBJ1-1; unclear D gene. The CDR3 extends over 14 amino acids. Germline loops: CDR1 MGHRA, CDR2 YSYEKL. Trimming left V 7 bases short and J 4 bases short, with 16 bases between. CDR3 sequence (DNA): TGCGCCAGCACTTCACCGTTACGGGCCACTGAAGCTTTCTTT. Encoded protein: CASTSPLRATEAFF.

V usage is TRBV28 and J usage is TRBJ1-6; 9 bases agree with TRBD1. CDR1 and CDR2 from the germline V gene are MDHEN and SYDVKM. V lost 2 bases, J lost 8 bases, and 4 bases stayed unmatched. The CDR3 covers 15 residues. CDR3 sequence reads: CASSLDRGYYSPLHF. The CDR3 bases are TGTGCCAGCAGTTTAGACAGGGGGTATTATTCACCCCTCCACTTT. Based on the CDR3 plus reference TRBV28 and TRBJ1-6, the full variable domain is DVKVTQSSRYLVKRTGEKVFLECVQDMDHENMFWYRQDPGLGLRLIYFSYDVKMKEKGDIPEGYSVSREKKERFSLILESASTNQTSMYLCASSLDRGYYSPLHFGNGTRLTVT.

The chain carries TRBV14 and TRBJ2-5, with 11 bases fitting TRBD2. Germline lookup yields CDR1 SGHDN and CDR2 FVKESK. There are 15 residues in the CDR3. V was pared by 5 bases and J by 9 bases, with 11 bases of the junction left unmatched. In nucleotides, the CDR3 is TGTGCCAGCAGCTTTATAGCGGGAGGGCCCGCATCCCAGTACTTC. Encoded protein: CASSFIAGGPASQYF.

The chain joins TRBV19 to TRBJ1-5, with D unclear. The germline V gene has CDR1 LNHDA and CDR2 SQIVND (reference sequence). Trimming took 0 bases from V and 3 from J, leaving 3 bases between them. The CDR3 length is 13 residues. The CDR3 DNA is TGTGCCAGTAGTATAGAGGACAATCAGCCCCAGCATTTT. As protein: CASSIEDNQPQHF.

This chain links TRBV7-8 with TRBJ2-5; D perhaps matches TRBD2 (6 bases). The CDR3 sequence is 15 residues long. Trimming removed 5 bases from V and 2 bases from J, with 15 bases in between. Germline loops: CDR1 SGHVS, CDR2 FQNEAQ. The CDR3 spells CASSPHRLVQETQYF. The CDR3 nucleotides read TGTGCCAGCAGCCCCCACCGACTAGTTCAAGAGACCCAGTACTTC.

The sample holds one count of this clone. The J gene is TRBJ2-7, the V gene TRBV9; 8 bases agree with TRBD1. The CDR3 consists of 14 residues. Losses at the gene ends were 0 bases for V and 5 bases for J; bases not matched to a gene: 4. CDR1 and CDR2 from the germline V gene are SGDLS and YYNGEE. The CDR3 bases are TGTGCCAGCAGCGTAGGGACAGGGACCCACGAGCAGTACTTC. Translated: CASSVGTGTHEQYF.

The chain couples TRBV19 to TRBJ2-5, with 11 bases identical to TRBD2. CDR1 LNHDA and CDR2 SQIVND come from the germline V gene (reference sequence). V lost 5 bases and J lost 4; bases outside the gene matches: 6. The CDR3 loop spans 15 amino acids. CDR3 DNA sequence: TGTGCCAGTAGTGAGACTAGCGGGAACCGAGAGACCCAGTACTTC. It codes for CASSETSGNRETQYF.

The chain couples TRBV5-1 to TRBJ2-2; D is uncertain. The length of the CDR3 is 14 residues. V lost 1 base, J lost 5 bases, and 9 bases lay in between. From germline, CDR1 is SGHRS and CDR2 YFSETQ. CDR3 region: CASSLPLETGELFF. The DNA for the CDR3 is TGCGCCAGCAGCTTGCCCCTCGAAACCGGGGAGCTGTTTTTT.

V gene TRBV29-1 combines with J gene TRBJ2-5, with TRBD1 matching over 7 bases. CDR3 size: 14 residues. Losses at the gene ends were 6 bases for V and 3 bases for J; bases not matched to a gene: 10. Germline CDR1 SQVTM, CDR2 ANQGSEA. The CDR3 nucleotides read TGCAGCGTGGGTAGGGGGCTAGTGAAAGAGACCCAGTACTTC. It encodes CSVGRGLVKETQYF.

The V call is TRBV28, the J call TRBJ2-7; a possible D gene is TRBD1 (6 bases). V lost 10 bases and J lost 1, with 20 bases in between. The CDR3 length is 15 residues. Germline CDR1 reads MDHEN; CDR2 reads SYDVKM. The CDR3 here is CATRRNRDGSYEQYF. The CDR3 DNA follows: TGTGCCACCAGGAGGAACAGGGACGGATCCTACGAGCAGTACTTC.

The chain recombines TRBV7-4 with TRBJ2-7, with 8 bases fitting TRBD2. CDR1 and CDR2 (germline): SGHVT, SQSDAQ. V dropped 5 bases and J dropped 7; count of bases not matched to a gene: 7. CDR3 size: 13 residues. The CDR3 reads CASSLSGGREQYF. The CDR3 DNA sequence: TGTGCCAGCAGCCTATCGGGAGGGAGGGAGCAGTACTTC.

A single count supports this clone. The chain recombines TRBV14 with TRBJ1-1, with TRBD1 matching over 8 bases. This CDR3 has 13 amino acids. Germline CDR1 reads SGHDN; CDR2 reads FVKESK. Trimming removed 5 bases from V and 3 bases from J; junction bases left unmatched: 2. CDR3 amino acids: CASSGQGDTEAFF. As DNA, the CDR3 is TGTGCCAGCAGCGGACAGGGCGACACTGAAGCTTTCTTT.

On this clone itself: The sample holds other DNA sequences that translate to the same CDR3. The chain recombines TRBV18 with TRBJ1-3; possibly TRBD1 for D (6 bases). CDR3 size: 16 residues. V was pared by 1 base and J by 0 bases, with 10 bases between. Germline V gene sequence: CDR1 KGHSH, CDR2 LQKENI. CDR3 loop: CASSPRGQSSGNTIYF. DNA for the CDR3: TGTGCCAGCTCACCACGCGGACAGAGCTCTGGAAACACCATATATTTT.

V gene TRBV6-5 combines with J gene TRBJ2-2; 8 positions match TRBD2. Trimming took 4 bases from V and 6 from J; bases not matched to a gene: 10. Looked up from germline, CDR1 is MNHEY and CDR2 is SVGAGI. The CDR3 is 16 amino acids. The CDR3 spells CASSSPAGERSGELFF. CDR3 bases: TGTGCCAGCAGTTCACCAGCGGGGGAACGCTCCGGGGAGCTGTTTTTT.

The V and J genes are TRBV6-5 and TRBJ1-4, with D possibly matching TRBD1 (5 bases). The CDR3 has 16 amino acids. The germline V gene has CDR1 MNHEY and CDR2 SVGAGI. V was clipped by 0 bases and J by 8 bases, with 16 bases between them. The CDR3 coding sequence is TGTGCCAGCAGTTACTCGTCGGCAGGGCTGGGGGAAAAACTGTTTTTT. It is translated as CASSYSSAGLGEKLFF.

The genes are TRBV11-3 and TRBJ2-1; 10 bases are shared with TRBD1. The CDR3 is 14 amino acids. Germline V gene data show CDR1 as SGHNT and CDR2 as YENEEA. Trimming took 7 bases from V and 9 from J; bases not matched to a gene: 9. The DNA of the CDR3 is TGTGCCAGCACGGCGACAGGGGGCCTTGGTGAGCAGTTCTTC. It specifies CASTATGGLGEQFF.

The DNA for the CDR3 is TGTGCCAGCACCCCGGCGGGAGGGTCTCACAATGAGCAGTTCTTC. It encodes CASTPAGGSHNEQFF. The gene calls are TRBV27 and TRBJ2-1; 9 nucleotides match TRBD2. The V segment lost 7 bases and the J segment 5 bases; nucleotides outside the gene matches: 9. This CDR3 region has 15 residues. The germline V gene has CDR1 MNHEY and CDR2 SMNVEV (reference sequence).

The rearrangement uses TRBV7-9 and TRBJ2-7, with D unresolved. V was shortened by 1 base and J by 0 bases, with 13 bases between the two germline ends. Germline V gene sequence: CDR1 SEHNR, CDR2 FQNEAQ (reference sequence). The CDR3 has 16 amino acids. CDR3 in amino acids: CASSLELWGSSYEQYF. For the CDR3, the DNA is TGTGCCAGCAGCTTAGAATTGTGGGGAAGCTCCTACGAGCAGTACTTC.

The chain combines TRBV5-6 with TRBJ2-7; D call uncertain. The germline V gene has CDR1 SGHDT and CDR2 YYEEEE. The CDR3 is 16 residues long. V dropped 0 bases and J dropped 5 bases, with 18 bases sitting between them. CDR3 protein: CASSLVLSGFGNEQYF. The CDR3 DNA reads TGTGCCAGCAGCTTGGTCTTGTCTGGGTTCGGCAACGAGCAGTACTTC.

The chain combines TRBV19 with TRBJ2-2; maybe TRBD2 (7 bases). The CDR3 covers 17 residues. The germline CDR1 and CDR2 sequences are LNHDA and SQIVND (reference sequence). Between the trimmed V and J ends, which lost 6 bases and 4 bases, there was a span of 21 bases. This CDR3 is CASRNGGGVMGTGELFF. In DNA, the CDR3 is TGTGCCAGTAGAAACGGAGGGGGGGTAATGGGCACCGGGGAGCTGTTTTTT.

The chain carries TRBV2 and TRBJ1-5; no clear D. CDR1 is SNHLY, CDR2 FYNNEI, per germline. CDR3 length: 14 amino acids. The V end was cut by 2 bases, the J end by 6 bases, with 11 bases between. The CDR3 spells CASSELPQGQPQHF. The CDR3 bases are TGTGCCAGCAGTGAACTTCCTCAAGGTCAGCCCCAGCATTTT.

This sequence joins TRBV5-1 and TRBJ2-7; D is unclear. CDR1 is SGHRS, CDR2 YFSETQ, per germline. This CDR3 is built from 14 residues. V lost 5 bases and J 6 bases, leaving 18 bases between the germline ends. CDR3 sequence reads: CASRPTVSVSEQYF. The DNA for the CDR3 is TGCGCCAGCAGGCCTACTGTCTCGGTGAGCGAGCAGTACTTC.